This T cell receptor beta chain is drawn from a study of neurological immune-mediated disorders. Each CDR3 protein is one row after TCRdb ran MiXCR on the 5' RACE reads. The sample carries 11,000 to 15,000 distinct CDR3 sequences, 10% recorded once. This clonotype was counted ten times or more. The CDR3 has 13 residues. V dropped 6 bases and J dropped 6; count of bases not matched to a gene: 5. Germline V lookup: CDR1 DFQATT, CDR2 SNEGSKA (reference sequence). Serving as healthy controls were blood bank volunteers based in Maryland, USA. Unsorted libraries came from 2 million PBMCs stored at -80 °C. This sequence originates from a woman in her thirties or forties in good health. The chain joins TRBV20-1 to TRBJ2-3; 11 positions match TRBD2. The specimen sequenced was PBMCs. The CDR3 region is CSAPLAGGDTQYF. The CDR3, as DNA: TGCAGTGCACCTTTAGCGGGAGGGGATACGCAGTATTTT.